This T cell receptor beta chain was recovered during a study of blood T cell repertoires in COVID-19. Across the whole study: Both acute and convalescent COVID-19 samples were obtained from the United States, Italy and Spain. Sample material is recorded as cDNA or gDNA derived from T cells, B-cell-depleted T cells, or PBMCs.

CDR3 size: 14 residues. V gave up 7 bases and J gave up 7 bases, with 16 bases separating them. Germline V gene data show CDR1 as ENHRY and CDR2 as SYGVKD. Here immunoSEQ multiplex PCR was the method, and the copy in TCRdb shows in-frame clones only, minus some. The data hold about 73,000 clones, with roughly 84% observed a single time. V gene TRBV10-3 combines with J gene TRBJ2-2; TRBD1 might be the D (6 bases). Sequenced: peripheral blood. The clonotype originates from an older woman with acute or convalescent COVID-19. The CDR3 sequence: CAIKGNTGNGELFF. The CDR3 nucleotides read TGTGCCATCAAAGGGAACACAGGGAACGGGGAGCTGTTTTTT.